Below are 8 T cell receptor beta chains sequenced from a single sample in a study of beta chain features in type 1 diabetes. Their antigens remain unidentified. Study findings and constraints: Patients with Type 1 diabetes showed moderately but significantly shorter TCRB CDR3s in all four CD4+ subsets.

cDNA synthesis used the whole RNA isolate, giving expressed TCRB sequences. The table came from immunoSEQ multiplex PCR; TCRdb's copy has only in-frame clones and leaves some out. The sample lists 140,000 or so clones, approximately 13% occurring once. Sequences were obtained from central memory CD4+ T cells from blood. The receptors derive from a man younger than 30 with type 1 diabetes.

This chain connects TRBV5-1 to TRBJ2-7; TRBD1 matches 8 bases. V dropped 4 bases and J dropped 4; count of bases not matched to a gene: 13. Per germline, CDR1 SGHRS and CDR2 YFSETQ. This CDR3 has 16 amino acids. CDR3 amino acids: CASSPEPGGRRYEQYF. CDR3 coding DNA: TGCGCCAGCAGCCCTGAGCCAGGGGGCCGAAGGTACGAGCAGTACTTC.

This clone was recorded a few times. The rearrangement links TRBV7-9 to TRBJ1-3; D unresolved. The germline V gene has CDR1 SEHNR and CDR2 FQNEAQ (reference sequence). V was clipped by 7 bases and J by 3 bases, with 13 bases between them. The CDR3 sequence is 14 residues long. CDR3 sequence: CASTTTGDGNTIYF. DNA for the CDR3: TGTGCCAGCACCACGACTGGAGATGGAAACACCATATATTTT.

This clone appeared many times. This sequence joins TRBV14 and TRBJ1-1; D is possibly TRBD1 (6 bases). From germline, CDR1 is SGHDN and CDR2 FVKESK. With 6 bases removed from V and 3 bases from J, the gap between germline ends came to 11 bases. The CDR3 loop spans 13 amino acids. The CDR3 region has the DNA TGTGCCAGCAGTCCCCACAGGGACACTGAAGCTTTCTTT. Translating it yields CASSPHRDTEAFF.

This clone was picked up a small number of times. The rearrangement joins TRBV4-1 to TRBJ1-2, with D maybe TRBD1 (5 bases). Trimming took 0 bases from V and 4 from J, leaving 15 bases between them. This CDR3 is built from 16 residues. CDR1 MGHRA and CDR2 YSYEKL come from the germline V gene. The CDR3 DNA follows: TGCGCCAGCAGCCAAGATCGTGCGCAGGGTCGCTATGGCTACACCTTC. Encoded protein: CASSQDRAQGRYGYTF.

The chain employs TRBV5-1 and TRBJ2-1; 8 bases fit TRBD2. This CDR3 region has 15 residues. The junction had 5 bases not matched to a gene; V was cut back by 1 base and J by 5 bases. Germline lookup yields CDR1 SGHRS and CDR2 YFSETQ. CDR3: CASSLIAGRDNEQFF. The CDR3 DNA reads TGCGCCAGCAGCTTGATAGCGGGGAGGGACAATGAGCAGTTCTTC.

The sample holds a few counts of this clone. Other nucleotide sequences in the sample specify the same CDR3. This chain connects TRBV19 to TRBJ1-1; 7 bases align to TRBD1. The CDR3 length is 14 residues. Germline-derived CDR1 and CDR2 are LNHDA and SQIVND (reference sequence). V was clipped by 5 bases and J by 5 bases; unmatched bases: 8. The CDR3 reads CASSVRTGGTEAFF. CDR3 in DNA: TGTGCCAGTAGTGTCAGGACAGGAGGAACTGAAGCTTTCTTT.

V and J are TRBV7-2 and TRBJ2-5; TRBD2 might be the D (6 bases). Trimming pared 8 bases from V and 4 bases from J, leaving 11 bases between. This CDR3 is 12 amino acids long. Germline loops: CDR1 SGHTA, CDR2 FQGNSA. The CDR3 sequence is CASSLRGETQYF. As DNA, the CDR3 is TGTGCCAGCTCCCTGCGGGGAGAGACCCAGTACTTC.

The rearrangement joins TRBV19 to TRBJ1-1; D might be TRBD1 (5 bases). CDR1 is LNHDA, CDR2 SQIVND, per germline (reference sequence). V was shortened by 3 bases and J by 5 bases, with 16 bases between the two germline ends. The CDR3 spans 15 residues. The CDR3 loop reads CASSMGQSRRTEAFF. CDR3 coding DNA: TGTGCCAGTAGTATGGGGCAGAGTCGGCGGACTGAAGCTTTCTTT.